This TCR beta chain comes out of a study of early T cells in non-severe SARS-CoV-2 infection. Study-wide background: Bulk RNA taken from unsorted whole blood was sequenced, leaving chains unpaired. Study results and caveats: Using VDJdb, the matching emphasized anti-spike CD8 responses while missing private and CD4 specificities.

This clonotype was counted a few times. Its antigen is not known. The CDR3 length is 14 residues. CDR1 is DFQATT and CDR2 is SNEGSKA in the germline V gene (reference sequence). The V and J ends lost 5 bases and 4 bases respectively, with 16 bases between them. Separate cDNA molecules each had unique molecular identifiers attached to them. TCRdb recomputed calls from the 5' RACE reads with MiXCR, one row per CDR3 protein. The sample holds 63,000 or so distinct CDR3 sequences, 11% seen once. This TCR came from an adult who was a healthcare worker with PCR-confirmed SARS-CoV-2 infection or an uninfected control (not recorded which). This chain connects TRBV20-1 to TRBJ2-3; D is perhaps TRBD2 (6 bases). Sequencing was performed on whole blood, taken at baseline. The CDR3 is CSAGAEGIADTQYF. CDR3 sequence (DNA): TGCAGTGCTGGAGCGGAGGGGATCGCAGATACGCAGTATTTT.